What follows are 13 T cell receptor beta chains derived from one specimen sequenced in a study of shared clonotypes between healthy human individuals. Profiling relied on immunoSEQ multiplex PCR, and the TCRdb table lists in-frame clones only, not all of them. The sample holds just over 2,000,000 clones, about 95% seen once. Sequences were obtained from naive CD4+ T cells sorted from blood. As to subset: CD45RA+ positively selected. The receptor source for this set is a man younger than 30 in good health.

Comment on this clone: Additional DNA sequences in this sample encode the identical CDR3. J is TRBJ1-6 and V is TRBV11-2; possibly TRBD1 for D (6 bases). The CDR3 sequence is 15 residues long. Germline CDR1 reads SGHAT; CDR2 reads FQNNGV. V lost 1 base to trimming and J lost 10 bases, with 14 bases between them. Here the CDR3 reads CASSLGTGLGSPLHF. In nucleotides, the CDR3 is TGTGCCAGCAGCTTAGGAACAGGGCTAGGGTCACCCCTCCACTTT.

The CDR3 sequence is CASSTGTSGSLETQYF. CDR3 nucleotide sequence: TGTGCCAGTAGTACAGGGACTAGCGGGAGTTTAGAGACCCAGTACTTC. The rearrangement joins TRBV19 to TRBJ2-5; TRBD2 aligns across 14 bases. With V trimmed by 4 bases and J by 4 bases, 5 bases remained unmatched. Looked up from germline, CDR1 is LNHDA and CDR2 is SQIVND (reference sequence). This CDR3 is 16 amino acids long.

The CDR3 region is CASSEGGRYNSPLHF. The CDR3 DNA follows: TGTGCCAGCAGTGAAGGCGGGAGATATAATTCACCCCTCCACTTT. V and J are TRBV2 and TRBJ1-6; D not certain. Germline CDR1 and CDR2: SNHLY and FYNNEI. This CDR3 has 15 amino acids. Trimming cost V 1 base and J 4 bases, with 8 bases left between them.

The V call is TRBV19, the J call TRBJ1-5; D might be TRBD1 (5 bases). CDR1 and CDR2 (germline): LNHDA, SQIVND (reference sequence). The V gene lost 5 bases and the J gene lost 3 bases, with 20 bases spanning the gap. The CDR3 has 17 residues. DNA for the CDR3: TGTGCCAGTAGTCACACCGGGACGGAAATTTTCAATCAGCCCCAGCATTTT. As protein: CASSHTGTEIFNQPQHF.

Comments on this clone: Different DNA sequences within this sample yield the same CDR3. J is TRBJ2-7 and V is TRBV9; TRBD2 matches 7 bases. The CDR3 contains 15 residues. V was clipped by 2 bases and J by 2 bases; unmatched bases: 7. CDR1 is SGDLS and CDR2 is YYNGEE in the germline V gene. CDR3 in DNA: TGTGCCAGCAGCGTGGCTAGCGGTAGTACCTACGAGCAGTACTTC. Encoded protein: CASSVASGSTYEQYF.

With regard to this clone: The same CDR3 can be traced to other DNA sequences in this sample. The rearrangement links TRBV6-1 to TRBJ1-5; tentative D call: TRBD1 (6 bases). V lost 3 bases and J lost 7, with 10 bases in between. CDR1 MNHNS and CDR2 SASEGT come from the germline V gene. The CDR3 extends over 13 amino acids. The CDR3 is CASSEKGGQPQHF. The CDR3 DNA is TGTGCCAGCAGTGAGAAAGGGGGACAGCCCCAGCATTTT.

As for this clone: Other nucleotide sequences from this sample produce the same CDR3. The chain carries TRBV5-4 and TRBJ1-2, with TRBD1 as a possible D gene (6 bases). Per germline, CDR1 SGHNT and CDR2 YYREEE (reference sequence). The V end was cut by 3 bases, the J end by 4 bases, with 13 bases between. CDR3 length equals 14 residues. The CDR3 loop is CASSSDRLSYGYTF. CDR3 coding DNA: TGTGCCAGCAGCTCAGACAGGCTCTCCTATGGCTACACCTTC.

V and J are TRBV28 and TRBJ2-4, with 8 bases aligning to TRBD1. Germline values: CDR1 MDHEN, CDR2 SYDVKM. Trimming cost V 8 bases and J 15 bases; bases outside gene matches: 9. The CDR3 spans 11 residues. The CDR3, as DNA: TGTGCCAGCCGTGAGAGGGACAGGACGTACTTC. This codes for CASRERDRTYF.

Details on this clone: The identical CDR3 is also encoded by other nucleotide sequences in the sample. The DNA of the CDR3 is TGTGCCAGCAGTTACGGACTAGCCTACTACAATGAGCAGTTCTTC. This sequence encodes CASSYGLAYYNEQFF. The chain uses TRBV6-5 and TRBJ2-1; 8 nucleotides agree with TRBD2. After removal of 2 bases from V and 3 bases from J, the junction contained 3 bases not matched to a gene. Per the germline V gene, CDR1 is MNHEY and CDR2 is SVGAGI. This CDR3 is 15 amino acids long.

The chain links TRBV27 to TRBJ1-6, with D perhaps matching TRBD1 (5 bases). This CDR3 comprises 14 residues. Per germline, CDR1 MNHEY and CDR2 SMNVEV (reference sequence). The V end was cut by 2 bases, the J end by 10 bases, with 12 bases between. CDR3 amino acids: CASSLRVDSSPLHF. CDR3 sequence (DNA): TGTGCCAGCAGTTTACGCGTTGACAGCTCACCCCTCCACTTT.

The rearrangement joins TRBV20-1 to TRBJ1-1; D gene ambiguous. Germline V gene sequence: CDR1 DFQATT, CDR2 SNEGSKA (reference sequence). The CDR3 spans 10 residues. Trimming shortened V by 6 bases and J by 10 bases, and 12 bases separated the two germline ends. The CDR3 is CSALYSRAFF. CDR3 nucleotide sequence: TGCAGTGCCCTCTATTCCAGAGCTTTCTTT.

Regarding this clone: Other nucleotide sequences in the sample specify the same CDR3. This rearrangement joins TRBV7-8 to TRBJ2-5; D unresolved. The germline V gene encodes CDR1 SGHVS and CDR2 FQNEAQ. The CDR3 length is 12 residues. V lost 5 bases and J 5 bases, leaving 9 bases between the germline ends. The CDR3 nucleotides are TGTGCCAGCAGCCTTGCGAGGGAGACCCAGTACTTC. This gives the protein CASSLARETQYF. The full variable domain, rest sourced from reference TRBV7-8 and TRBJ2-5, is GAGVSQSPRYKVAKRGQDVALRCDPISGHVSLFWYQQALGQGPEFLTYFQNEAQLDKSGLPSDRFFAERPEGSVSTLKIQRTQQEDSAVYLCASSLARETQYFGPGTRLLVL.

The sample holds a few counts of this clone. The J gene is TRBJ1-4, the V gene TRBV15; TRBD1 is a possible D gene (6 bases). The V gene's germline CDR1 is LNHNV and CDR2 YYDKDF (reference sequence). The CDR3 extends over 14 amino acids. Trimming pared 0 bases from V and 5 bases from J, leaving 7 bases between. For the CDR3, the DNA is TGTGCCACCAGCAGAGACAGGGGAAATGAAAAACTGTTTTTT. Translating gives CATSRDRGNEKLFF.